These 32 T cell receptor beta chains share one sample of origin, sequenced in a study of blood T cell repertoires in COVID-19. Repertoires were generated with immunoSEQ multiplex PCR, while TCRdb's copy carries only in-frame clones and drops some. The sample holds over 75,000 clones; about 80% are singletons and the top ten take 16%. The sequencing sample was made of peripheral blood. The receptors stem from a human donor in a cohort sampled during active COVID-19.

This chain connects TRBV12-1 to TRBJ1-6; TRBD1, the table's D call, lacks a check against the DNA. TRBV12-1 is an annotated pseudogene. The CDR3 covers 16 residues. Written as DNA, the CDR3 is TGTGCCAGCAGCTCCTCGCCGGGACAGGGGATTTCACCCCTCCACTTT. It yields the protein CASSSSPGQGISPLHF.

The chain links TRBV19 to TRBJ2-3; 8 bases fit TRBD1. The CDR3 totals 15 residues. The germline CDR1 and CDR2 sequences are LNHDA and SQIVND (reference sequence). The J segment lost 2 bases and the V segment lost 6 bases, leaving 7 bases of the junction unmatched. The CDR3: CASRSGTGLTDTQYF. CDR3 nucleotides: TGTGCCAGTAGGTCCGGGACAGGCCTCACAGATACGCAGTATTTT. The variable domain in full, completed from reference TRBV19 and TRBJ2-3, reads DGGITQSPKYLFRKEGQNVTLSCEQNLNHDAMYWYRQDPGQGLRLIYYSQIVNDFQKGDIAEGYSVSREKKESFPLTVTSAQKNPTAFYLCASRSGTGLTDTQYFGPGTRLTVL.

This sequence joins TRBV10-3 and TRBJ2-7, with no clear D. V lost 2 bases and J 0 bases, leaving 8 bases between the germline ends. The CDR3 consists of 14 residues. Germline V gene sequence: CDR1 ENHRY, CDR2 SYGVKD. The chain's CDR3 is CAISEVAVSYEQYF. Here the CDR3 DNA reads TGTGCCATCAGTGAGGTGGCAGTCTCCTACGAGCAGTACTTC.

This clone was detected only a few times. The gene calls are TRBV27 and TRBJ1-5, with D uncertain. CDR1 and CDR2 from the germline V gene are MNHEY and SMNVEV (reference sequence). This CDR3 is 13 amino acids long. V shed 0 bases and J shed 3 bases, with 3 bases lying between them. The CDR3, as DNA: TGTGCCAGCAGTTTATCCCTCAATCAGCCCCAGCATTTT. This encodes CASSLSLNQPQHF.

V and J are TRBV5-1 and TRBJ2-7, with 9 bases aligning to TRBD1. The length of the CDR3 is 15 residues. Germline V gene lookup returns CDR1 SGHRS and CDR2 YFSETQ. Germline trimming cut 4 bases from V and 6 bases from J; bases unmatched to any gene: 11. The CDR3 is CASSPGTGLGSEQYF. CDR3 nucleotides: TGCGCCAGCAGCCCGGGGACAGGGTTGGGCTCCGAGCAGTACTTC.

The chain employs TRBV6-1 and TRBJ2-3; 8 bases line up with TRBD2. V lost 2 bases and J lost 2; bases outside the gene matches: 3. Germline V gives CDR1 MNHNS, CDR2 SASEGT. The CDR3 loop spans 15 amino acids. In DNA, the CDR3 is TGTGCCAGCAGTGAACCCGGACTAGCCACAGATACGCAGTATTTT. Translation: CASSEPGLATDTQYF.

The chain has TRBV10-3 and TRBJ1-1, with D unresolved. Germline values: CDR1 ENHRY, CDR2 SYGVKD. The CDR3 runs 13 residues. V was cut by 10 bases and J by 0 bases, with 12 bases left in between. CDR3 loop: CATMGGVNTEAFF. Here the CDR3 DNA reads TGTGCCACCATGGGCGGGGTGAACACTGAAGCTTTCTTT.

This sequence joins TRBV11-2 and TRBJ2-2, with 9 bases matching TRBD2. The V gene end was trimmed by 5 bases and the J gene end by 5 bases; junction bases not matched to a gene: 6. Looked up from germline, CDR1 is SGHAT and CDR2 is FQNNGV. The length of the CDR3 is 15 residues. Here the CDR3 reads CASSQWTSVTGELFF. The CDR3 DNA sequence: TGTGCCAGCAGCCAATGGACTAGCGTTACCGGGGAGCTGTTTTTT. Full variable domain (rest looked up from reference TRBV11-2 and TRBJ2-2): EAGVAQSPRYKIIEKRQSVAFWCNPISGHATLYWYQQILGQGPKLLIQFQNNGVVDDSQLPKDRFSAERLKGVDSTLKIQPAKLEDSAVYLCASSQWTSVTGELFFGEGSRLTVL.

This clone has only a few counts. The CDR3 nucleotides read TGTGCCAGCAGCTTAGGTGGTCGGGGGACGGGCACTGAAGCTTTCTTT. Translated: CASSLGGRGTGTEAFF. V usage is TRBV7-8 and J usage is TRBJ1-1, with D tentatively TRBD1 (5 bases). The CDR3 is made up of 16 amino acids. CDR1 is SGHVS, CDR2 FQNEAQ, per germline. Trimming took 1 base from V and 4 from J, leaving 16 bases between them.

The sample holds one count of this clone. The rearrangement links TRBV5-5 to TRBJ2-1; D remains ambiguous. V dropped 1 base and J dropped 5 bases, with 4 bases sitting between them. Germline CDR1 reads SGHKS; CDR2 reads YYEKEE (reference sequence). There are 12 residues in the CDR3. The CDR3 here is CASSLLDNEQFF. The CDR3 DNA is TGTGCCAGCAGCTTGTTAGACAATGAGCAGTTCTTC.

The V and J genes are TRBV5-6 and TRBJ1-2; D is perhaps TRBD1 (5 bases). The CDR3 extends over 14 amino acids. V was shortened by 0 bases and J by 2 bases, with 8 bases between the two germline ends. Germline lookup yields CDR1 SGHDT and CDR2 YYEEEE. CDR3 in DNA: TGTGCCAGCAGCTTGGGACAGCAAAACTATGGCTACACCTTC. It translates to CASSLGQQNYGYTF.

The chain uses TRBV7-9 and TRBJ2-1, with TRBD2 matching 10 bases. This CDR3 comprises 15 residues. J lost 11 bases, V lost 1 base, and 8 bases had no gene match. CDR1 is SEHNR and CDR2 is FQNEAQ in the germline V gene (reference sequence). CDR3 sequence (DNA): TGTGCCAGCAGCTTAGATGGACTAGCGGCCCCAAAGCAGTTCTTC. Residues: CASSLDGLAAPKQFF.

V and J are TRBV6-5 and TRBJ1-5; tentatively, D is TRBD1 (6 bases). V was shortened by 6 bases and J by 5 bases, with 11 bases between the two germline ends. Germline CDR1 reads MNHEY; CDR2 reads SVGAGI. There are 13 residues in the CDR3. The CDR3 region is CASSRTVYQPQHF. CDR3 coding DNA: TGTGCCAGCAGCCGGACAGTCTATCAGCCCCAGCATTTT.

This CDR3 reads CASSSYRGEQFF. The CDR3 DNA reads TGTGCCAGCAGCTCTTACAGGGGTGAGCAGTTCTTC. This chain connects TRBV5-8 to TRBJ2-1, with 7 positions matching TRBD1. The CDR3 is made up of 12 amino acids. Germline lookup yields CDR1 SGHTS and CDR2 YDEGEE. V was clipped by 3 bases and J by 9 bases; unmatched bases: 3. The full variable domain, in which reference TRBV5-8 and TRBJ2-1 provide the parts outside the CDR3, is EAGVTQSPTHLIKTRGQQATLRCSPISGHTSVYWYQQALGLGLQFLLWYDEGEERNRGNFPPRFSGRQFPNYSSELNVNALELEDSALYLCASSSYRGEQFFGPGTRLTVL.

The chain links TRBV10-3 to TRBJ1-2, with D possibly being TRBD1 (6 bases). The V end was cut by 3 bases, the J end by 1 base, with 15 bases between. Germline V CDR1 and CDR2: ENHRY, SYGVKD. CDR3 length equals 16 residues. CDR3 DNA: TGTGCCATCAGTGATCGGGGTACAGGGAGTAACTATGGCTACACCTTC. Its protein is CAISDRGTGSNYGYTF.

The rearrangement links TRBV29-1 to TRBJ2-7; 13 bases are shared with TRBD2. Unmatched junction bases numbered 7, after V lost 6 bases and J lost 5 bases. From germline, CDR1 is SQVTM and CDR2 ANQGSEA. The CDR3 totals 14 residues. CDR3 DNA: TGCAGCGTGTTACCGGGACTAGCGGGGAACGAGCAGTACTTC. Translated: CSVLPGLAGNEQYF.

The chain links TRBV7-3 to TRBJ2-7, with TRBD1 matching over 7 bases. V shed 2 bases, J shed 5 bases, and the junction held 9 bases outside the gene matches. Germline V gives CDR1 SGHTA, CDR2 FQGTGA. This CDR3 is built from 15 residues. The DNA for the CDR3 is TGTGCCAGCAGCTTAGGAATCAGGGGGTTGGACGAGCAGTACTTC. This codes for CASSLGIRGLDEQYF.

The chain is built from TRBV2 and TRBJ1-5, with a possible D match to TRBD1 (5 bases). Trimming shortened V by 7 bases and J by 1 base, and 14 bases separated the two germline ends. The V gene's germline CDR1 is SNHLY and CDR2 FYNNEI. There are 15 residues in the CDR3. In nucleotides, the CDR3 is TGTGCCAGCACTGGAGGGGAGGGGAGCAATCAGCCCCAGCATTTT. Encoded protein: CASTGGEGSNQPQHF. Variable domain in full (rest from reference TRBV2 and TRBJ1-5): EPEVTQTPSHQVTQMGQEVILRCVPISNHLYFYWYRQILGQKVEFLVSFYNNEISEKSEIFDDQFSVERPDGSNFTLKIRSTKLEDSAMYFCASTGGEGSNQPQHFGDGTRLSIL.

A few counts support this clone. This CDR3 reads CATSREVGTSPGRSYNEQFF. In DNA, the CDR3 is TGTGCCACCAGCAGAGAAGTGGGGACTAGCCCGGGAAGATCCTACAATGAGCAGTTCTTC. This chain uses TRBV15 with TRBJ2-1; TRBD2 matches 9 bases. The germline gives CDR1 LNHNV, CDR2 YYDKDF (reference sequence). The CDR3 covers 20 residues. Unmatched junction bases numbered 13, after V lost 0 bases and J lost 1 base. The entire variable domain, with the rest obtained from reference TRBV15 and TRBJ2-1, is as follows: DAMVIQNPRYQVTQFGKPVTLSCSQTLNHNVMYWYQQKSSQAPKLLFHYYDKDFNNEADTPDNFQSRRPNTSFCFLDIRSPGLGDTAMYLCATSREVGTSPGRSYNEQFFGPGTRLTVL.

The V gene is TRBV28, the J gene TRBJ1-1; D is possibly TRBD1 (6 bases). V lost 6 bases and J 4 bases, leaving 12 bases between the germline ends. The CDR3 is 13 residues long. The germline V gene has CDR1 MDHEN and CDR2 SYDVKM. The chain's CDR3 is CASRGGAGTEAFF. Written as DNA, the CDR3 is TGTGCCAGCAGGGGGGGGGCCGGCACTGAAGCTTTCTTT.

V and J are TRBV27 and TRBJ2-3, with 9 bases that match TRBD1. The ends lost 6 bases at V and 4 bases at J; junction bases unmatched: 2. The CDR3 has 13 amino acids. Germline V gene lookup returns CDR1 MNHEY and CDR2 SMNVEV (reference sequence). CDR3 nucleotides: TGTGCCAGCAGCCGGGACAGGGCAGATACGCAGTATTTT. It specifies CASSRDRADTQYF.

The chain combines TRBV3-1 (or the pseudogene TRBV3-2) with TRBJ1-2, with TRBD1 identical over 8 bases. This CDR3 is built from 15 residues. Germline V gives CDR1 LGHDT, CDR2 YNNKEL (reference sequence). The V segment lost 1 base and the J segment 3 bases; nucleotides outside the gene matches: 4. The CDR3 region has the DNA TGTGCCAGCAGCCAAGGGACAGGGAATTACTATGGCTACACCTTC. The encoded protein is CASSQGTGNYYGYTF.

This clone appeared a few times. The chain couples TRBV2 to TRBJ1-1, with D unclear. The CDR3 extends over 15 amino acids. V was pared by 5 bases and J by 0 bases, with 13 bases between. Germline CDR1 is SNHLY and CDR2 is FYNNEI. Here the CDR3 DNA reads TGTGCCAGCAGTCTTGTAGAACAGTTGAACACTGAAGCTTTCTTT. Translated, it gives CASSLVEQLNTEAFF.

The chain has TRBV4-1 and TRBJ2-3; the D is unclear. The CDR3 sequence is 17 residues long. Germline CDR1 MGHRA, CDR2 YSYEKL. Trimming removed 1 base from V and 3 bases from J, with 17 bases in between. CDR3 region: CASSQGRSRPSTDTQYF. The CDR3 DNA follows: TGCGCCAGCAGCCAAGGCCGATCTAGACCGTCGACAGATACGCAGTATTTT.

The chain has TRBV11-2 and TRBJ2-6; possible D gene TRBD1, 5 bases. Trimming shortened V by 3 bases and J by 4 bases, and 13 bases separated the two germline ends. The germline V gene has CDR1 SGHAT and CDR2 FQNNGV. The CDR3 contains 16 residues. CDR3 DNA: TGTGCCAGCAGCTTCATTACAGGTTCCGGGGCCAACGTCCTGACTTTC. Its translation is CASSFITGSGANVLTF.

This chain joins TRBV2 and TRBJ1-4; TRBD1 agrees at 10 bases. Trimming took 4 bases from V and 11 from J; bases not matched to a gene: 13. Germline V CDR1 and CDR2: SNHLY, FYNNEI. The CDR3 totals 16 residues. The CDR3: CASSAADRGRTGKLFF. CDR3 in DNA: TGTGCCAGCAGTGCAGCCGACAGGGGGCGCACAGGGAAACTGTTTTTT.

V gene TRBV18 combines with J gene TRBJ1-5; TRBD1 agrees at 10 bases. The V gene end was trimmed by 4 bases and the J gene end by 2 bases; junction bases not matched to a gene: 8. This CDR3 has 17 residues. Germline CDR1 reads KGHSH; CDR2 reads LQKENI. Here the CDR3 DNA reads TGTGCCAGCTCACTAACCCCTGGGACAGGGGGCAATCAGCCCCAGCATTTT. This codes for CASSLTPGTGGNQPQHF.

V usage is TRBV5-8 and J usage is TRBJ2-7; D possibly corresponds to TRBD1 (6 bases). Germline V lookup: CDR1 SGHTS, CDR2 YDEGEE. The V end was cut by 2 bases, the J end by 3 bases, with 15 bases between. CDR3 length equals 15 residues. CDR3 amino acids: CASSLPTGRGYEQYF. For the CDR3, the DNA is TGTGCCAGCAGCTTACCGACAGGTAGGGGCTACGAGCAGTACTTC.

The V and J genes are TRBV7-8 and TRBJ1-2; TRBD1 agrees at 11 bases. CDR1 is SGHVS and CDR2 is FQNEAQ in the germline V gene. The CDR3 is made up of 15 amino acids. Trimming removed 0 bases from V and 8 bases from J; junction bases left unmatched: 5. CDR3 sequence reads: CASSLAGQGVEGYTF. The CDR3 DNA follows: TGTGCCAGCAGCTTAGCGGGACAGGGGGTGGAAGGCTACACCTTC.

The rearrangement uses TRBV5-1 and TRBJ2-5; 9 bases are a match to TRBD2. V shed 4 bases, J shed 5 bases, and the junction held 3 bases outside the gene matches. Per the germline V gene, CDR1 is SGHRS and CDR2 is YFSETQ. The CDR3 length is 13 residues. The CDR3 DNA follows: TGCGCCAGCAGCCCAACTAGCGGGGAGACCCAGTACTTC. Translating it yields CASSPTSGETQYF.

The chain combines TRBV30 with TRBJ1-2, with D maybe TRBD1 (6 bases). The CDR3 extends over 12 amino acids. Germline V CDR1 and CDR2: GTSNPN, SVGIG (reference sequence). Trimming pared 1 base from V and 6 bases from J, leaving 9 bases between. The CDR3 nucleotides read TGTGCCTGGAGTGAGGGGGTGGATGGCTACACCTTC. This encodes CAWSEGVDGYTF.

The chain uses TRBV4-1 and TRBJ1-4; a weak D match, TRBD1 (5 bases). CDR3 length: 15 amino acids. Between the trimmed V and J ends, which lost 4 bases and 8 bases, there was a span of 17 bases. The V gene's germline CDR1 is MGHRA and CDR2 YSYEKL. CDR3 protein: CASSPPGGVQEKLFF. Written as DNA, the CDR3 is TGCGCCAGCAGCCCTCCGGGGGGAGTGCAGGAAAAACTGTTTTTT.